This T cell receptor (beta chain) was sequenced for a study of control samples from healthy donors and cancer patients. The V end lost 0 bases, the J end lost 4 bases, and 10 bases lay between the germline ends. This CDR3 comprises 16 residues. The germline V gene has CDR1 SGHNT and CDR2 YENEEA. Clones were sequenced by immunoSEQ multiplex PCR, and TCRdb holds only the in-frame ones, with some missing. In the table there are under 20,000 clones, 80% to 90% of which are singletons. The TCR originated in a woman between 65 and 79 years old with colorectal cancer. The gene calls are TRBV11-3 and TRBJ2-6; the D gene is possibly TRBD1 (6 bases). The sequenced sample consisted of PBMCs. The CDR3 loop is CASSLDRGRGANVLTF. CDR3 bases: TGTGCCAGCAGCTTAGACAGGGGCAGGGGGGCCAACGTCCTGACTTTC.